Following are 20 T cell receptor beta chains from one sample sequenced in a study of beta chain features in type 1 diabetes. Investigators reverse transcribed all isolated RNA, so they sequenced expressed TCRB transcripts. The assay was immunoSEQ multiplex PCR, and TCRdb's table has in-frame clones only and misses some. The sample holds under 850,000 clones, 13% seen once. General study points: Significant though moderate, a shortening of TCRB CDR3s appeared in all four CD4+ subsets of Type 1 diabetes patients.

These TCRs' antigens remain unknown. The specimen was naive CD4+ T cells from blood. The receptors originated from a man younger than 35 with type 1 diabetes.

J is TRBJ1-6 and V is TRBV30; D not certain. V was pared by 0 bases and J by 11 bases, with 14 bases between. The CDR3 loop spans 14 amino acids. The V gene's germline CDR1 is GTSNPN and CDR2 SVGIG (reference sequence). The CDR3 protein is CAWSVRAYGPPLHF. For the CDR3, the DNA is TGTGCCTGGAGTGTACGAGCTTACGGACCACCCCTCCACTTT.

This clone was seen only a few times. The CDR3: CAISTGQGIYEQYF. Here the CDR3 DNA reads TGTGCCATCAGCACTGGACAGGGGATCTACGAGCAGTACTTC. The chain recombines TRBV10-3 with TRBJ2-7; 9 bases match TRBD1. CDR1 is ENHRY and CDR2 is SYGVKD in the germline V gene. This CDR3 contains 14 residues. The ends lost 6 bases at V and 3 bases at J; junction bases unmatched: 6.

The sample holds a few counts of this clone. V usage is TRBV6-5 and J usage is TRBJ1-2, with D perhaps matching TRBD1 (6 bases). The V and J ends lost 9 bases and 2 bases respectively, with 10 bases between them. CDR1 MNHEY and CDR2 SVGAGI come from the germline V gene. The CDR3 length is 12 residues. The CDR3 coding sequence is TGTGCCAGTCGGGGGCCAAACTATGGCTACACCTTC. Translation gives CASRGPNYGYTF.

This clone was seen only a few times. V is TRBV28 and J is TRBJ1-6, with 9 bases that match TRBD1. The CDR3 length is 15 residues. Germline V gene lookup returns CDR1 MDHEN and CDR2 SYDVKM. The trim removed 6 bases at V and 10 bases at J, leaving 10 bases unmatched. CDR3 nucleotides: TGTGCCAGCAGAAGCCCCCGGGACAGGGTCTCACCCCTCCACTTT. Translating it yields CASRSPRDRVSPLHF.

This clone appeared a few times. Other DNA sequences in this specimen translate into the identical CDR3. CDR3 bases: TGTGCCAGCAGTTACTCGGGAGAGCAGTTCTTC. Amino acid sequence: CASSYSGEQFF. The chain is built from TRBV6-5 and TRBJ2-1; D not resolved. There are 11 residues in the CDR3. Germline lookup yields CDR1 MNHEY and CDR2 SVGAGI. Trimming left V 0 bases short and J 10 bases short, with 4 bases between.

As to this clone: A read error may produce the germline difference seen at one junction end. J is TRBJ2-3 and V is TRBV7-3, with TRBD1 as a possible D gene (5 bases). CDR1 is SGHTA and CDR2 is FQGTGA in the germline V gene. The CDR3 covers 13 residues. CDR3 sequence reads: CASGLGVTDTQYF. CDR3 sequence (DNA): TGTGCCAGCGGCTTAGGGGTCACAGATACGCAGTATTTT.

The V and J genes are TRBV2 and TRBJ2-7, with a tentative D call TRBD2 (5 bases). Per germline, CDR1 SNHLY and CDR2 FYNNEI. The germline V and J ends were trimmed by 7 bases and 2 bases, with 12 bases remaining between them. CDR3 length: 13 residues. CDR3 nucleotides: TGTGCCAGCATGAGGGCGCTGGCCTACGAGCAGTACTTC. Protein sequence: CASMRALAYEQYF.

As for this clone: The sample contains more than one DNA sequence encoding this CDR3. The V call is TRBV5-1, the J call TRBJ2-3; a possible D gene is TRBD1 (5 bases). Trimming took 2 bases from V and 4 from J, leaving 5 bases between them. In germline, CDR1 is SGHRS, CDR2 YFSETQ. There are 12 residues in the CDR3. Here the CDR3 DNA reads TGCGCCAGCAGCTTAGGGGCAGATACGCAGTATTTT. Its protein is CASSLGADTQYF.

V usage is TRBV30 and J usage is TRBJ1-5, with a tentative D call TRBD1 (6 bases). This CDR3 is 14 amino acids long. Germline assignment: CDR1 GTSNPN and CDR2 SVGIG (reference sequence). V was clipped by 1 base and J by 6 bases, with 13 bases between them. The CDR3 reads CAWSGEQGSQPQHF. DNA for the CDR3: TGTGCCTGGAGTGGAGAACAGGGAAGTCAGCCCCAGCATTTT.

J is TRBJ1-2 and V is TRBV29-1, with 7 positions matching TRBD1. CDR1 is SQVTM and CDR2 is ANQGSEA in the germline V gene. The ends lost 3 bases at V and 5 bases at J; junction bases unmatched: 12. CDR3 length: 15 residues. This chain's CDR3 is CSVDRGQAEWYGYTF. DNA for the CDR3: TGCAGCGTTGACCGTGGACAGGCTGAATGGTATGGCTACACCTTC.

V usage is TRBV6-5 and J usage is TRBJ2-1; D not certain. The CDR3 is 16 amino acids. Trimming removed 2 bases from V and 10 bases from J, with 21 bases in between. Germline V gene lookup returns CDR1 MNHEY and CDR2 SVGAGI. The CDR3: CASSYNPSGRLWEQFF. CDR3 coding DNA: TGTGCCAGCAGTTACAATCCAAGTGGCAGGCTCTGGGAGCAGTTCTTC.

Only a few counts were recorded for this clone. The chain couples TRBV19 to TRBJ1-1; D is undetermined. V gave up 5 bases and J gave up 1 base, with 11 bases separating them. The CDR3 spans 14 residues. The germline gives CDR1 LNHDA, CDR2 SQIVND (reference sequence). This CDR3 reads CASSATAANTEAFF. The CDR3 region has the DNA TGTGCCAGTAGTGCAACTGCCGCGAACACTGAAGCTTTCTTT.

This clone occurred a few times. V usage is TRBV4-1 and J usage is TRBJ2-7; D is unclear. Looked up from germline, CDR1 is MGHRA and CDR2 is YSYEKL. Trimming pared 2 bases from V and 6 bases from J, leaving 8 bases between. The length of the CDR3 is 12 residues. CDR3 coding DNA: TGCGCCAGCAGCCAAACCCTCTCCGAGCAGTACTTC. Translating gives CASSQTLSEQYF.

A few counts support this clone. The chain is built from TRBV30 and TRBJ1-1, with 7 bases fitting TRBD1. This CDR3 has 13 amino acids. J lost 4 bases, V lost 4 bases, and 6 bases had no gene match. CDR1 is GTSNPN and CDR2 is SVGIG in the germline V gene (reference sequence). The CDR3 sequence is CAWMGRGLTEAFF. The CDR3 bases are TGTGCCTGGATGGGTAGGGGGCTCACTGAAGCTTTCTTT.

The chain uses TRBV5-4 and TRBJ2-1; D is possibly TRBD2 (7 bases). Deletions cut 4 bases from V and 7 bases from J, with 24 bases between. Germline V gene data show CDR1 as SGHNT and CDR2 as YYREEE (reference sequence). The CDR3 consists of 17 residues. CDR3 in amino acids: CASSPISSGGLGNEQFF. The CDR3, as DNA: TGTGCCAGCAGCCCAATCTCCTCCGGGGGGCTAGGAAATGAGCAGTTCTTC.

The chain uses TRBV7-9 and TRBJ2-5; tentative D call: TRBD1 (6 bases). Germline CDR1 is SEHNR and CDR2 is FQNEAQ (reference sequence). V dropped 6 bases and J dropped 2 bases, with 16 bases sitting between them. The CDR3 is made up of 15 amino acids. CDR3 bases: TGTGCCAGCAGTCACCCAGGGGATTCTCAAGAGACCCAGTACTTC. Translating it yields CASSHPGDSQETQYF. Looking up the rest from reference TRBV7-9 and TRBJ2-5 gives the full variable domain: DTGVSQNPRHKITKRGQNVTFRCDPISEHNRLYWYRQTLGQGPEFLTYFQNEAQLEKSRLLSDRFSAERPKGSFSTLEIQRTEQGDSAMYLCASSHPGDSQETQYFGPGTRLLVL.

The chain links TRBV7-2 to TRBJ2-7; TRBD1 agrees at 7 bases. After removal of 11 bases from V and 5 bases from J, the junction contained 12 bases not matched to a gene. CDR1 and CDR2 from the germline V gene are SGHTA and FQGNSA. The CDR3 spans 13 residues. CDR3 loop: CAVIEGAKDEQYF. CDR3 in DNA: TGTGCCGTCATCGAGGGGGCTAAGGACGAGCAGTACTTC.

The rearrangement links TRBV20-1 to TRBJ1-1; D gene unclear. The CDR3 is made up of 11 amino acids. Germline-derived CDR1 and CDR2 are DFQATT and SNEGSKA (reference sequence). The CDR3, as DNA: TGCAGCACTGACGGGAACACTGAAGCTTTCTTT. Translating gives CSTDGNTEAFF.

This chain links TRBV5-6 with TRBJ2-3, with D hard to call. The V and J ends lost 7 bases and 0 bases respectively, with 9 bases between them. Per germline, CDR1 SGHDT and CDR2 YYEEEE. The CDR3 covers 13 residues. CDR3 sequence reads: CASRDGSTDTQYF. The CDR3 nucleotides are TGTGCCAGCCGAGACGGTAGCACAGATACGCAGTATTTT.

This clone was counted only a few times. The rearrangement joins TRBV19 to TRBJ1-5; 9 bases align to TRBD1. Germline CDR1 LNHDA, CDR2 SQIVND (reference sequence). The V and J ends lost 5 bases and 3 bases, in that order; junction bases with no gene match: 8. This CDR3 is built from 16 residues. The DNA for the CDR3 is TGTGCCAGTAGTGCCCACGGGACAGGGAACAATCAGCCCCAGCATTTT. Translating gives CASSAHGTGNNQPQHF.